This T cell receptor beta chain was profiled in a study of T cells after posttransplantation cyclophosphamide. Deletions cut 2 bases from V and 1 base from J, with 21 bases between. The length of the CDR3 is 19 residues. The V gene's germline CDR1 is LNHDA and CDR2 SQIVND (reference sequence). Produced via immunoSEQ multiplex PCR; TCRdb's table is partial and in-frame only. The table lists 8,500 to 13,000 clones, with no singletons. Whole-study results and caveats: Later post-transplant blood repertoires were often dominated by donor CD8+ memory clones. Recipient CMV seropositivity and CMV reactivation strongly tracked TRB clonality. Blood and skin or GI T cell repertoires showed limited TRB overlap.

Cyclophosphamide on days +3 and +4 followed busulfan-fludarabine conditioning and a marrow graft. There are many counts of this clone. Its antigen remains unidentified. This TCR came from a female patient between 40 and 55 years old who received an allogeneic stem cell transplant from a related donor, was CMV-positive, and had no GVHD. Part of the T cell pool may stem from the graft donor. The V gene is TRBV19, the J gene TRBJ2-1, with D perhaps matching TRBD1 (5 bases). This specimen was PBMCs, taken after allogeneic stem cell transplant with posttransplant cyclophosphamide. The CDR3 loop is CASSIRDYLRTRSYNEQFF. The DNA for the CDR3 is TGTGCCAGTAGTATAAGAGATTATCTCCGGACACGGTCCTACAATGAGCAGTTCTTC. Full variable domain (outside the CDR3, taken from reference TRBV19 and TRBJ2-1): DGGITQSPKYLFRKEGQNVTLSCEQNLNHDAMYWYRQDPGQGLRLIYYSQIVNDFQKGDIAEGYSVSREKKESFPLTVTSAQKNPTAFYLCASSIRDYLRTRSYNEQFFGPGTRLTVL.